These 28 T cell receptor beta chains share one sample of origin, sequenced in a study of blood T cell repertoires in COVID-19. This table comes from immunoSEQ multiplex PCR, and its TCRdb copy is limited to in-frame clones, with some not included. The sample contains approximately 260,000 clones, about 80% of which appear only once. The sample taken for sequencing was PBMCs or T cells enriched from blood (not recorded which). The source is a middle-aged man who had recovered from COVID-19.

The chain employs TRBV5-8 and TRBJ2-2, with 15 bases matching TRBD2. Trimming at V came to 4 bases and at J to 4 bases, leaving 5 bases not matched to a gene. Germline V CDR1 and CDR2: SGHTS, YDEGEE. The CDR3 is 17 amino acids. In DNA form, the CDR3 reads TGTGCCAGCAGCCTGGGACTAGCGGGGGGCCCCACCGGGGAGCTGTTTTTT. The encoded protein is CASSLGLAGGPTGELFF. Based on the CDR3 plus reference TRBV5-8 and TRBJ2-2, the full variable domain is EAGVTQSPTHLIKTRGQQATLRCSPISGHTSVYWYQQALGLGLQFLLWYDEGEERNRGNFPPRFSGRQFPNYSSELNVNALELEDSALYLCASSLGLAGGPTGELFFGEGSRLTVL.

This chain uses TRBV19 with TRBJ2-7, with D tentatively TRBD1 (5 bases). Germline V gene data show CDR1 as LNHDA and CDR2 as SQIVND (reference sequence). The V end lost 3 bases, the J end lost 2 bases, and 17 bases lay between the germline ends. The CDR3 sequence is 16 residues long. CDR3 sequence reads: CASSIGQGLRAYEQYF. Here the CDR3 DNA reads TGTGCCAGTAGTATCGGGCAGGGCCTCCGGGCCTACGAGCAGTACTTC.

The chain has TRBV7-8 and TRBJ2-1, with D tentatively TRBD1 (6 bases). The length of the CDR3 is 16 residues. Trimming removed 7 bases from V and 5 bases from J, with 21 bases in between. Germline CDR1 reads SGHVS; CDR2 reads FQNEAQ. The CDR3 DNA follows: TGTGCCAGCACCCGGGATGGGGGCCTACTAAACAATGAGCAGTTCTTC. Its translation is CASTRDGGLLNNEQFF. Drawing the rest from reference TRBV7-8 and TRBJ2-1, the complete variable domain is GAGVSQSPRYKVAKRGQDVALRCDPISGHVSLFWYQQALGQGPEFLTYFQNEAQLDKSGLPSDRFFAERPEGSVSTLKIQRTQQEDSAVYLCASTRDGGLLNNEQFFGPGTRLTVL.

A few counts support this clone. The chain carries TRBV27 and TRBJ2-3; 7 nucleotides match TRBD2. The V gene's germline CDR1 is MNHEY and CDR2 SMNVEV (reference sequence). CDR3 length: 14 amino acids. V lost 7 bases, J lost 0 bases, and 4 bases stayed unmatched. CDR3 DNA sequence: TGTGCCAGCAATCGAGCGGGGAGCACAGATACGCAGTATTTT. This gives the protein CASNRAGSTDTQYF.

V gene TRBV3-1 (or the pseudogene TRBV3-2) combines with J gene TRBJ1-1; D is ambiguous. The CDR3 consists of 16 residues. Germline values: CDR1 LGHDT, CDR2 YNNKEL (reference sequence). V was shortened by 1 base and J by 1 base, with 13 bases between the two germline ends. CDR3 nucleotides: TGTGCCAGCAGCCAAGGGGCGGGAATTACGAACACTGAAGCTTTCTTT. Amino acid sequence: CASSQGAGITNTEAFF.

The rearrangement uses TRBV18 and TRBJ1-6; TRBD1 matches at 7 bases. V lost 6 bases, J lost 8 bases, and 10 bases stayed unmatched. CDR1 is KGHSH, CDR2 LQKENI, per germline. CDR3 size: 15 residues. The CDR3 region is CASSRDRVWDSPLHF. CDR3 nucleotides: TGTGCCAGCTCCCGAGACAGGGTTTGGGATTCACCCCTCCACTTT.

The V gene is TRBV11-2, the J gene TRBJ2-3; 11 bases are shared with TRBD2. The germline V gene encodes CDR1 SGHAT and CDR2 FQNNGV. This CDR3 spans 19 amino acids. The junction had 13 bases not matched to a gene; V was cut back by 2 bases and J by 3 bases. The CDR3 region is CASSLTPGLAVDRTDTQYF. The CDR3 DNA reads as TGTGCCAGCAGCTTAACCCCGGGACTAGCGGTAGATAGGACAGATACGCAGTATTTT.

The sample holds many counts of this clone. V is TRBV19 and J is TRBJ1-2; possibly TRBD1 for D (6 bases). The germline V gene encodes CDR1 LNHDA and CDR2 SQIVND (reference sequence). The CDR3 sequence is 15 residues long. The V end was cut by 3 bases, the J end by 0 bases, with 11 bases between. CDR3 coding DNA: TGTGCCAGTAGTATGCAACAGGGTCCTAACTATGGCTACACCTTC. Residues: CASSMQQGPNYGYTF.

V is TRBV7-2 and J is TRBJ1-3, with D possibly TRBD1 on 6 matching bases. V was clipped by 0 bases and J by 0 bases, with 9 bases between them. CDR1 is SGHTA, CDR2 FQGNSA, per germline. The CDR3 has 16 amino acids. The DNA for the CDR3 is TGTGCCAGCAGCTTAGCCGGGACATACTCTGGAAACACCATATATTTT. This sequence encodes CASSLAGTYSGNTIYF.

The J gene is TRBJ1-1, the V gene TRBV7-9; D call uncertain. This CDR3 is built from 12 residues. V was pared by 5 bases and J by 8 bases, with 12 bases between. Germline-derived CDR1 and CDR2 are SEHNR and FQNEAQ (reference sequence). CDR3 amino acids: CASSDPAGEAFF. The DNA for the CDR3 is TGTGCCAGCAGCGACCCAGCGGGGGAAGCTTTCTTT.

This clone was seen at least ten times. The CDR3 reads CASSLARGKDEQYF. In DNA form, the CDR3 reads TGTGCCAGCAGCTTAGCTAGGGGGAAAGACGAGCAGTACTTC. The gene calls are TRBV7-9 and TRBJ2-7; perhaps TRBD1 as D (6 bases). From germline, CDR1 is SEHNR and CDR2 FQNEAQ (reference sequence). The CDR3 sequence is 14 residues long. V was pared by 0 bases and J by 5 bases, with 11 bases between.

The chain has TRBV13 and TRBJ2-4; TRBD1 is a possible D gene (5 bases). Trimming pared 0 bases from V and 4 bases from J, leaving 7 bases between. The CDR3 extends over 14 amino acids. Germline lookup yields CDR1 PRHDT and CDR2 FYEKMQ (reference sequence). The CDR3 protein is CASSLGTEKNIQYF. The CDR3 nucleotides read TGTGCCAGCAGCTTAGGGACAGAGAAAAACATTCAGTACTTC. Filled out from reference TRBV13 and TRBJ2-4, the complete variable domain reads AAGVIQSPRHLIKEKRETATLKCYPIPRHDTVYWYQQGPGQDPQFLISFYEKMQSDKGSIPDRFSAQQFSDYHSELNMSSLELGDSALYFCASSLGTEKNIQYFGAGTRLSVL.

This sequence joins TRBV5-4 and TRBJ2-3, with 8 bases aligning to TRBD2. Germline V gene sequence: CDR1 SGHNT, CDR2 YYREEE (reference sequence). There are 17 residues in the CDR3. Trimming removed 1 base from V and 0 bases from J; junction bases left unmatched: 7. The CDR3 coding sequence is TGTGCCAGCAGCTTGACCCTAGCGGGCCTTAGCACAGATACGCAGTATTTT. Encoded protein: CASSLTLAGLSTDTQYF.

The gene calls are TRBV5-8 and TRBJ1-2; tentatively, D is TRBD1 (5 bases). The germline gives CDR1 SGHTS, CDR2 YDEGEE. The CDR3 runs to 15 residues. V was shortened by 4 bases and J by 4 bases, with 17 bases between the two germline ends. CDR3 DNA: TGTGCCAGCAGCCCCGCGGGGGTGGGCGCCTATGGCTACACCTTC. Translated: CASSPAGVGAYGYTF.

This chain connects TRBV9 to TRBJ2-3, with D perhaps TRBD2 (5 bases). V lost 3 bases, J lost 6 bases, and 11 bases lay in between. There are 13 residues in the CDR3. Germline values: CDR1 SGDLS, CDR2 YYNGEE. The CDR3: CASSADRRDTQYF. The CDR3 DNA is TGTGCCAGCAGCGCCGATAGGAGGGATACGCAGTATTTT.

The chain links TRBV5-1 to TRBJ1-1; D perhaps matches TRBD1 (5 bases). The CDR3 contains 14 residues. V lost 4 bases and J 2 bases, leaving 12 bases between the germline ends. Germline V gene data show CDR1 as SGHRS and CDR2 as YFSETQ. The CDR3 protein is CASSTDRANTEAFF. In DNA form, the CDR3 reads TGCGCCAGCAGCACAGACAGAGCAAACACTGAAGCTTTCTTT.

V gene TRBV4-1 combines with J gene TRBJ2-1; D unresolved. The CDR3 has 12 residues. Trimming left V 4 bases short and J 8 bases short, with 9 bases between. Germline CDR1 MGHRA, CDR2 YSYEKL. The CDR3 region is CASSPLSDEQFF. CDR3 in DNA: TGCGCCAGCAGCCCCCTTTCCGATGAGCAGTTCTTC.

This chain connects TRBV3-1 (or the pseudogene TRBV3-2) to TRBJ2-3; 7 nucleotides agree with TRBD2. This CDR3 has 15 amino acids. Losses at the gene ends were 1 base for V and 2 bases for J; bases not matched to a gene: 3. From germline, CDR1 is LGHDT and CDR2 YNNKEL (reference sequence). The CDR3 bases are TGTGCCAGCAGCCAAGGGCTAGCGGACACAGATACGCAGTATTTT. Its protein product is CASSQGLADTDTQYF.

V usage is TRBV14 and J usage is TRBJ2-6; 10 positions match TRBD1. CDR3 length: 17 amino acids. Per germline, CDR1 SGHDN and CDR2 FVKESK. J was trimmed by 2 bases and V by 3 bases; bases with no gene match: 4. DNA for the CDR3: TGTGCCAGCAGCCAGATGGGACAGGGGACTGGGGCCAACGTCCTGACTTTC. Its translation: CASSQMGQGTGANVLTF.

The chain is built from TRBV29-1 and TRBJ2-5; unclear D gene. The CDR3 contains 11 residues. Germline CDR1 is SQVTM and CDR2 is ANQGSEA. V lost 6 bases and J 2 bases, leaving 7 bases between the germline ends. The CDR3: CSVLPQETQYF. CDR3 in DNA: TGCAGCGTCCTCCCTCAAGAGACCCAGTACTTC. The entire variable domain, with the rest obtained from reference TRBV29-1 and TRBJ2-5, is as follows: SAVISQKPSRDICQRGTSLTIQCQVDSQVTMMFWYRQQPGQSLTLIATANQGSEATYESGFVIDKFPISRPNLTFSTLTVSNMSPEDSSIYLCSVLPQETQYFGPGTRLLVL.

The V gene is TRBV7-3, the J gene TRBJ1-1, with TRBD1 as a possible D gene (5 bases). The length of the CDR3 is 14 residues. Germline V lookup: CDR1 SGHTA, CDR2 FQGTGA. Trimming stripped 5 bases from V and 0 bases from J, with 10 bases between. CDR3 in DNA: TGTGCCAGCAGCCCGGGACTGCTGAACACTGAAGCTTTCTTT. It encodes CASSPGLLNTEAFF. Complete variable domain (other parts from reference TRBV7-3 and TRBJ1-1): GAGVSQTPSNKVTEKGKYVELRCDPISGHTALYWYRQSLGQGPEFLIYFQGTGAADDSGLPNDRFFAVRPEGSVSTLKIQRTERGDSAVYLCASSPGLLNTEAFFGQGTRLTVV.

J is TRBJ1-3 and V is TRBV11-2; D remains unclear. Germline V gene data show CDR1 as SGHAT and CDR2 as FQNNGV. The V end was cut by 1 base, the J end by 0 bases, with 13 bases between. The CDR3 is 17 amino acids. The CDR3 nucleotides read TGTGCCAGCAGCTTAGCCTATTACGAGAGCTCTGGAAACACCATATATTTT. It yields the protein CASSLAYYESSGNTIYF.

The chain joins TRBV6-1 to TRBJ1-5; TRBD1 is a possible D gene (5 bases). V was pared by 1 base and J by 6 bases, with 16 bases between. The germline V gene has CDR1 MNHNS and CDR2 SASEGT. This CDR3 region has 16 residues. CDR3 sequence: CASSEGTSGYGQPQHF. The DNA for the CDR3 is TGTGCCAGCAGTGAAGGTACCTCAGGGTACGGTCAGCCCCAGCATTTT.

This rearrangement joins TRBV30 to TRBJ2-1, with 8 positions matching TRBD2. Germline CDR1 GTSNPN, CDR2 SVGIG (reference sequence). This CDR3 spans 13 amino acids. Unmatched junction bases numbered 7, after V lost 5 bases and J lost 7 bases. For the CDR3, the DNA is TGTGCCTGGGATCGGGGGGGCCGGAATGAGCAGTTCTTC. This encodes CAWDRGGRNEQFF.

This clone was seen a single time. This chain connects TRBV7-2 to TRBJ2-5; 8 positions agree with TRBD2. The V and J ends lost 0 bases and 4 bases, in that order; junction bases with no gene match: 7. Germline V lookup: CDR1 SGHTA, CDR2 FQGNSA. The CDR3 has 16 residues. Here the CDR3 reads CASSLATLAGRETQYF. Written as DNA, the CDR3 is TGTGCCAGCAGCTTAGCGACGTTAGCGGGACGAGAGACCCAGTACTTC.

Only one count was recorded for this clone. The rearrangement joins TRBV29-1 to TRBJ2-7; 9 nucleotides agree with TRBD1. The germline V gene encodes CDR1 SQVTM and CDR2 ANQGSEA. The CDR3 totals 13 residues. Trimming cost V 6 bases and J 5 bases; bases outside gene matches: 8. This chain's CDR3 is CSVVGTGLHEQYF. The CDR3 DNA is TGCAGCGTCGTCGGGACAGGGCTCCACGAGCAGTACTTC.

The J gene is TRBJ1-5, the V gene TRBV28; unclear D gene. V lost 3 bases to trimming and J lost 4 bases, with 4 bases between them. The CDR3 loop spans 12 amino acids. CDR1 is MDHEN and CDR2 is SYDVKM in the germline V gene. CDR3 protein: CASSLYNQPQHF. DNA for the CDR3: TGTGCCAGCAGTTTGTATAATCAGCCCCAGCATTTT.

The chain uses TRBV18 and TRBJ2-7, with D unclear. V lost 4 bases to trimming and J lost 3 bases, with 10 bases between them. The CDR3 has 13 residues. Germline CDR1 is KGHSH and CDR2 is LQKENI. The CDR3 nucleotides read TGTGCCAGCTCACACAGCAAAGGCTACGAGCAGTACTTC. It codes for CASSHSKGYEQYF.